A single T cell receptor beta chain is shown here with its context. The antigen remains unidentified. This sample includes further DNA sequences coding for the same CDR3. The sample comes from a study of cytomegalovirus exposure and HLA in healthy donors. On the study more broadly: Early released data had around 88 million unique TCRs, all coming from HLA-typed donors. Study-level points and caveats: Later on, analysis showed that most CMV-associated TCR beta chains appeared to be HLA-restricted.

The PCR was carried out with 60 Vbeta primers and 13 Jbeta primers. Libraries were prepared by immunoSEQ multiplex PCR; TCRdb keeps only in-frame clonotypes and omits some of them. Here the sample spans roughly 120,000 clones, about 80% being singletons. CDR1 and CDR2 from the germline V gene are SEHNR and FQNEAQ (reference sequence). With V trimmed by 3 bases and J by 4 bases, 5 bases remained unmatched. This CDR3 spans 14 amino acids. This chain links TRBV7-9 with TRBJ2-7, with TRBD1 matching over 8 bases. The TCR originated in a woman aged 60-75 years in good health and CMV-seropositive. Source material: PBMCs. The CDR3 protein is CASSFGQGGYEQYF. The CDR3 DNA is TGTGCCAGCAGCTTTGGACAGGGCGGGTACGAGCAGTACTTC. Using reference TRBV7-9 and TRBJ2-7 for the parts outside the CDR3, the full variable domain is DTGVSQNPRHKITKRGQNVTFRCDPISEHNRLYWYRQTLGQGPEFLTYFQNEAQLEKSRLLSDRFSAERPKGSFSTLEIQRTEQGDSAMYLCASSFGQGGYEQYFGPGTRLTVT.